The 30 T cell receptor beta chains below all came from one sample that was sequenced in a study of T cells in Graves' hyperthyroidism and ophthalmopathy. The investigators amplified TCR beta CDR3 regions from RNA transcripts. TCR CDR3 underwent first-round RT-PCR with the HTBI primer set. TCRdb re-analysed the multiplex PCR reads in MiXCR, keeping a single row per CDR3 protein. The sample lists 550,000 to 650,000 distinct CDR3 sequences; approximately 14% were seen once. Input material: blood. The receptors shown here come from a woman in her thirties or forties with Graves' hyperthyroidism.

The J gene is TRBJ2-1, the V gene TRBV27, with a weak D call TRBD1 (5 bases). V was trimmed by 0 bases and J by 8 bases, leaving 11 bases between them. Germline CDR1 and CDR2: MNHEY and SMNVEV (reference sequence). This CDR3 has 14 amino acids. CDR3 nucleotide sequence: TGTGCCAGCAGTTTATCAGGTTGGGGCGATGAGCAGTTCTTC. It is translated as CASSLSGWGDEQFF.

This clonotype was seen a handful of times. The J gene is TRBJ2-1, the V gene TRBV9; 8 positions match TRBD2. V was clipped by 2 bases and J by 9 bases; unmatched bases: 4. Germline CDR1 is SGDLS and CDR2 is YYNGEE. The CDR3 covers 13 residues. CDR3 DNA sequence: TGTGCCAGCAGCGTTAGCGGGAAGGTTGAGCAGTTCTTC. As protein: CASSVSGKVEQFF.

This clonotype showed up many times. This chain joins TRBV11-2 and TRBJ2-2, with 10 bases lining up with TRBD2. The CDR3 runs to 16 residues. Trimming took 3 bases from V and 6 from J; bases not matched to a gene: 7. Germline CDR1 and CDR2: SGHAT and FQNNGV. As DNA, the CDR3 is TGTGCCAGCAGCTTCACTAGCGGGAAGGCTGCCGGGGAGCTGTTTTTT. This translates into CASSFTSGKAAGELFF. The full variable domain, completed using reference TRBV11-2 and TRBJ2-2, is EAGVAQSPRYKIIEKRQSVAFWCNPISGHATLYWYQQILGQGPKLLIQFQNNGVVDDSQLPKDRFSAERLKGVDSTLKIQPAKLEDSAVYLCASSFTSGKAAGELFFGEGSRLTVL.

This clonotype showed up many times. The chain recombines TRBV6-1 with TRBJ2-3, with 11 bases fitting TRBD2. The CDR3 has 16 residues. The ends lost 3 bases at V and 3 bases at J; junction bases unmatched: 5. Germline lookup yields CDR1 MNHNS and CDR2 SASEGT. The CDR3 loop reads CASSETSGIRTDTQYF. The CDR3 nucleotides read TGTGCCAGCAGTGAGACTAGCGGGATTAGGACAGATACGCAGTATTTT.

The table lists this clonotype with many counts. V is TRBV3-1 and J is TRBJ2-1; 8 nucleotides line up with TRBD2. The junction had 9 bases not matched to a gene; V was cut back by 5 bases and J by 6 bases. Germline V gives CDR1 LGHDT, CDR2 YNNKEL (reference sequence). This CDR3 has 15 amino acids. The DNA for the CDR3 is TGTGCCAGCAGCGAAGGGAGCGGGAGTAGCAATGAGCAGTTCTTC. This encodes CASSEGSGSSNEQFF.

Many counts were recorded for this clonotype. V gene TRBV11-2 combines with J gene TRBJ2-7; unclear D gene. V was cut by 2 bases and J by 3 bases, with 32 bases left in between. The CDR3 has 21 residues. CDR1 is SGHAT, CDR2 FQNNGV, per germline. CDR3 sequence (DNA): TGTGCCAGCAGCTTACTTGGGGTCTCCCGGCCAAATCGAGTGACCGACTACGAGCAGTACTTC. This codes for CASSLLGVSRPNRVTDYEQYF. Drawing the rest from reference TRBV11-2 and TRBJ2-7, the complete variable domain is EAGVAQSPRYKIIEKRQSVAFWCNPISGHATLYWYQQILGQGPKLLIQFQNNGVVDDSQLPKDRFSAERLKGVDSTLKIQPAKLEDSAVYLCASSLLGVSRPNRVTDYEQYFGPGTRLTVT.

In its sample, this clonotype was seen many times. The CDR3 DNA is TGTGCCTGGAACGCGAAGTCGGGGGCATCGACTTTATCTTTCTTT. This encodes CAWNAKSGASTLSFF. V is TRBV30 and J is TRBJ1-1; perhaps TRBD1 as D (6 bases). This CDR3 is built from 15 residues. Trimming removed 4 bases at V and 12 bases at J, with 27 bases between. Looked up from germline, CDR1 is GTSNPN and CDR2 is SVGIG (reference sequence).

This clonotype was observed at least ten times. The CDR3 reads CASSHVPGTNSYEQYF. DNA for the CDR3: TGTGCCAGCAGCCATGTTCCCGGGACTAACTCATACGAGCAGTACTTC. V usage is TRBV3-1 and J usage is TRBJ2-7; 7 bases are a match to TRBD2. Unmatched junction bases numbered 12, after V lost 3 bases and J lost 4 bases. Germline values: CDR1 LGHDT, CDR2 YNNKEL (reference sequence). This CDR3 region has 16 residues.

This clonotype was seen many times. J is TRBJ2-7 and V is TRBV28; D not resolved. The CDR3 extends over 13 amino acids. Trimming shortened V by 3 bases and J by 3 bases, and 9 bases separated the two germline ends. In germline, CDR1 is MDHEN, CDR2 SYDVKM. The CDR3 here is CASSFGRFYEQYF. In nucleotides, the CDR3 is TGTGCCAGCAGTTTCGGCAGGTTCTACGAGCAGTACTTC.

This clonotype was counted between two and nine times. The genes are TRBV7-2 and TRBJ2-7; D call uncertain. From germline, CDR1 is SGHTA and CDR2 FQGNSA. V was cut by 0 bases and J by 5 bases, with 5 bases left in between. The CDR3 is 12 amino acids. The CDR3 DNA sequence: TGTGCCAGCAGCTTAGCCCTAAACGAGCAGTACTTC. The encoded protein is CASSLALNEQYF.

This clonotype was counted a few times. The CDR3 spells CASSYGVALETGDGYTF. The DNA of the CDR3 is TGTGCCAGCAGTTACGGGGTAGCCCTTGAGACAGGGGATGGCTACACCTTC. The genes are TRBV6-5 and TRBJ1-2, with 8 bases that match TRBD1. Germline V CDR1 and CDR2: MNHEY, SVGAGI. Trimming removed 2 bases from V and 6 bases from J; junction bases left unmatched: 14. This CDR3 is 17 amino acids long.

A few counts support this clonotype. V usage is TRBV5-1 and J usage is TRBJ2-7, with TRBD1 identical over 7 bases. This CDR3 is 15 amino acids long. Germline V gene data show CDR1 as SGHRS and CDR2 as YFSETQ. After removal of 4 bases from V and 2 bases from J, the junction contained 9 bases not matched to a gene. As DNA, the CDR3 is TGCGCCAGCAGCCCCGGTGGGACAGAGGCCTACGAGCAGTACTTC. This gives the protein CASSPGGTEAYEQYF.

The sample holds many counts of this clonotype. V and J are TRBV7-2 and TRBJ2-5; 12 bases match TRBD2. CDR1 is SGHTA and CDR2 is FQGNSA in the germline V gene. With V trimmed by 3 bases and J by 5 bases, 7 bases remained unmatched. There are 16 residues in the CDR3. The CDR3: CASSFTTSGSSETQYF. CDR3 in DNA: TGTGCCAGCAGCTTTACGACTAGCGGGAGCTCGGAGACCCAGTACTTC.

This clonotype was seen only a few times. The rearrangement joins TRBV20-1 to TRBJ1-6; tentative D call: TRBD1 (5 bases). The CDR3 runs 14 residues. In germline, CDR1 is DFQATT, CDR2 SNEGSKA (reference sequence). Trimming left V 6 bases short and J 8 bases short, with 17 bases between. The DNA for the CDR3 is TGCAGTGCCCAATTCTTACGCAGGGATTCACCCCTCCACTTT. This gives the protein CSAQFLRRDSPLHF.

This clonotype came up a few times. The rearrangement joins TRBV20-1 to TRBJ2-2; D may correspond to TRBD1 or TRBD2 (5 bases each). The CDR3 sequence is 15 residues long. Trimming pared 6 bases from V and 1 base from J, leaving 15 bases between. Germline V CDR1 and CDR2: DFQATT, SNEGSKA (reference sequence). The chain's CDR3 is CSAHPGTVNTGELFF. Written as DNA, the CDR3 is TGCAGTGCCCACCCCGGGACGGTGAACACCGGGGAGCTGTTTTTT.

At least ten counts were recorded for this clonotype. This chain joins TRBV2 and TRBJ1-4; a weak D match, TRBD1 (6 bases). The CDR3 runs 14 residues. Trimming pared 7 bases from V and 6 bases from J, leaving 15 bases between. Per the germline V gene, CDR1 is SNHLY and CDR2 is FYNNEI. In nucleotides, the CDR3 is TGTGCCAGCACCTTACGGGGGCGGGATGAAAAACTGTTTTTT. It translates to CASTLRGRDEKLFF.

The chain carries TRBV4-1 and TRBJ1-1; 10 positions match TRBD1. CDR1 and CDR2 (germline): MGHRA, YSYEKL. V lost 0 bases and J lost 7; bases outside the gene matches: 8. The CDR3 loop spans 16 amino acids. Here the CDR3 reads CASSQDPGTGVREAFF. The CDR3 coding sequence is TGCGCCAGCAGCCAAGATCCCGGGACAGGGGTTCGTGAAGCTTTCTTT.

J is TRBJ2-6 and V is TRBV4-2; 7 nucleotides match TRBD1. Per germline, CDR1 LGHNA and CDR2 YNFKEQ. Trimming cost V 0 bases and J 0 bases; bases outside gene matches: 11. The length of the CDR3 is 20 residues. Here the CDR3 DNA reads TGTGCCAGCAGCCAAGATGTAGGGGGCCTAAGGGTCTCTGGGGCCAACGTCCTGACTTTC. Amino acid sequence: CASSQDVGGLRVSGANVLTF.

This clonotype was seen more than once but under ten times. The chain is built from TRBV4-2 and TRBJ2-1; 10 bases fit TRBD2. Trimming removed 3 bases from V and 5 bases from J; junction bases left unmatched: 7. Germline V gene sequence: CDR1 LGHNA, CDR2 YNFKEQ. This CDR3 is built from 16 residues. Here the CDR3 DNA reads TGTGCCAGCAGCCACCTGAGCGGGGGGGCCGACAATGAGCAGTTCTTC. As protein: CASSHLSGGADNEQFF.

This clonotype was observed many times. The rearrangement links TRBV5-1 to TRBJ1-1; the D is unclear. V lost 0 bases and J lost 0, with 12 bases in between. Germline V gives CDR1 SGHRS, CDR2 YFSETQ. The CDR3 spans 16 residues. The CDR3 sequence is CASSLEAASVNTEAFF. In DNA, the CDR3 is TGCGCCAGCAGCTTGGAGGCAGCCTCTGTGAACACTGAAGCTTTCTTT.

V usage is TRBV18 and J usage is TRBJ2-3; 10 bases agree with TRBD2. Trimming at V came to 3 bases and at J to 4 bases, leaving 7 bases not matched to a gene. This CDR3 is built from 16 residues. Looked up from germline, CDR1 is KGHSH and CDR2 is LQKENI. In DNA, the CDR3 is TGTGCCAGCTCACCTTTATCAGCGGGAGGGTCAGATACGCAGTATTTT. Protein sequence: CASSPLSAGGSDTQYF. Combining the CDR3 with reference TRBV18 and TRBJ2-3 gives the whole variable domain NAGVMQNPRHLVRRRGQEARLRCSPMKGHSHVYWYRQLPEEGLKFMVYLQKENIIDESGMPKERFSAEFPKEGPSILRIQQVVRGDSAAYFCASSPLSAGGSDTQYFGPGTRLTVL.

This clonotype has ten or more counts. CDR3 DNA: TGTGCCAGCCATAGCGCGTTACAGTCCTACGAGCAGTACTTC. Translation gives CASHSALQSYEQYF. The genes are TRBV2 and TRBJ2-7; D perhaps matches TRBD2 (5 bases). V was shortened by 8 bases and J by 1 base, with 15 bases between the two germline ends. This CDR3 spans 14 amino acids. Germline CDR1 and CDR2: SNHLY and FYNNEI.

The V call is TRBV29-1, the J call TRBJ1-2; D uncertain. The CDR3 length is 13 residues. CDR1 SQVTM and CDR2 ANQGSEA come from the germline V gene. The CDR3, as DNA: TGCAGTGGATTGGGAGGAACTAACTATGGCTACACCTTC. As protein: CSGLGGTNYGYTF.

This chain joins TRBV29-1 and TRBJ2-2, with 8 nucleotides matching TRBD2. V was pared by 4 bases and J by 4 bases, with 5 bases of the junction left unmatched. This CDR3 spans 14 amino acids. Germline V gene data show CDR1 as SQVTM and CDR2 as ANQGSEA. The CDR3 reads CSVVFGLATGELFF. DNA for the CDR3: TGCAGCGTTGTTTTTGGACTAGCCACCGGGGAGCTGTTTTTT.

This clonotype was picked up many times. CDR3 nucleotides: TGTGCCTGGAGTGTGACGGGGGCGCAGCCCCAGCATTTT. It encodes CAWSVTGAQPQHF. The chain recombines TRBV30 with TRBJ1-5; TRBD1 might be the D (6 bases). V was cut by 0 bases and J by 7 bases, with 10 bases left in between. CDR3 length: 13 amino acids. Germline V lookup: CDR1 GTSNPN, CDR2 SVGIG (reference sequence).

Note on this clonotype: Lacking the conserved final phenylalanine or tryptophan, this CDR3 likely reflects a read error. The rearrangement links TRBV28 to TRBJ2-1, with D hard to call. CDR3 length: 13 residues. Germline assignment: CDR1 MDHEN and CDR2 SYDVKM. Trimming took off 7 bases at V and 6 bases at J, with 13 bases between the two ends. CDR3 in amino acids: CASIRNSTNEQFL. The CDR3 nucleotides are TGTGCCAGCATTCGAAATAGTACCAATGAGCAGTTCCTC.

As regards this clonotype: A much larger clone sits a single nucleotide away, making a read error possible. V and J are TRBV20-1 and TRBJ2-7; the match to TRBD2 covers 9 bases. The CDR3 consists of 17 residues. From germline, CDR1 is DFQATT and CDR2 SNEGSKA (reference sequence). V dropped 6 bases and J dropped 7; count of bases not matched to a gene: 22. As DNA, the CDR3 is TGCAGTGCCGAAAATTATAAAGTTAGCGGGAGATCTGATGAGCAGTACTTC. Amino acid sequence: CSAENYKVSGRSDEQYF.

This clonotype was observed many times. This chain links TRBV3-1 with TRBJ2-3; D possibly corresponds to TRBD2 (6 bases). Germline values: CDR1 LGHDT, CDR2 YNNKEL (reference sequence). Deletions cut 3 bases from V and 2 bases from J, with 12 bases between. This CDR3 is 15 amino acids long. CDR3 amino acids: CASSQTSSVTDTQYF. CDR3 nucleotide sequence: TGTGCCAGCAGCCAGACTAGTTCTGTCACAGATACGCAGTATTTT.

In this sample, this clonotype turned up many times. The chain carries TRBV9 and TRBJ1-1; D is unclear. Germline lookup yields CDR1 SGDLS and CDR2 YYNGEE. The CDR3 has 15 residues. Trimming shortened V by 0 bases and J by 4 bases, and 13 bases separated the two germline ends. CDR3 nucleotides: TGTGCCAGCAGCGTAGATGCTAAGGCAGGCACTGAAGCTTTCTTT. It is translated as CASSVDAKAGTEAFF.

This clonotype was seen ten or more times. This rearrangement joins TRBV18 to TRBJ1-5, with 7 bases identical to TRBD1. Germline V gene lookup returns CDR1 KGHSH and CDR2 LQKENI. V was pared by 1 base and J by 0 bases, with 6 bases of the junction left unmatched. This CDR3 region has 17 residues. CDR3 protein: CASSPRQGDDSNQPQHF. In nucleotides, the CDR3 is TGTGCCAGCTCACCACGGCAGGGGGACGATAGCAATCAGCCCCAGCATTTT.